What follows are 20 T cell receptor beta chains derived from one specimen sequenced in a study of control samples from healthy donors and cancer patients. Sequenced by immunoSEQ multiplex PCR; TCRdb stores in-frame clones only, minus some. This table holds some 130,000 clones, roughly 95% found once. Input material: blood. Receptors were obtained from a man aged 25-45 years in good health.

V gene TRBV29-1 combines with J gene TRBJ2-4; no clear D gene. The ends were cut back, 6 bases at V and 2 bases at J, with 8 bases in the middle. The CDR3 is made up of 12 amino acids. The germline V gene has CDR1 SQVTM and CDR2 ANQGSEA. CDR3 residues: CSVLGSKNIQYF. The CDR3 nucleotides read TGCAGCGTCCTTGGCTCCAAAAACATTCAGTACTTC.

V is TRBV7-9 and J is TRBJ2-5, with D possibly TRBD2 on 6 matching bases. Germline CDR1 and CDR2: SEHNR and FQNEAQ (reference sequence). The CDR3 is 14 residues long. With 3 bases removed from V and 2 bases from J, the gap between germline ends came to 10 bases. CDR3 DNA: TGTGCCAGCAGCTTGACTAGTGCACAAGAGACCCAGTACTTC. This encodes CASSLTSAQETQYF.

The rearrangement uses TRBV29-1 and TRBJ1-2; D may be TRBD1 (5 bases). The germline V gene encodes CDR1 SQVTM and CDR2 ANQGSEA. Deletions cut 0 bases from V and 6 bases from J, with 5 bases between. This CDR3 has 11 residues. CDR3 sequence reads: CSVEEGDGYTF. CDR3 nucleotide sequence: TGCAGCGTTGAAGAAGGGGATGGCTACACCTTC.

This sequence joins TRBV7-9 and TRBJ1-5; the D gene is possibly TRBD1 (6 bases). V was pared by 6 bases and J by 3 bases, with 9 bases between. CDR1 and CDR2 (germline): SEHNR, FQNEAQ (reference sequence). The length of the CDR3 is 13 residues. The CDR3 DNA reads as TGTGCCAGCAGTGGGGGGCACAATCAGCCCCAGCATTTT. It encodes CASSGGHNQPQHF.

This sequence joins TRBV19 and TRBJ1-1; D possibly corresponds to TRBD1 (5 bases). This CDR3 comprises 13 residues. Trimming stripped 10 bases from V and 1 base from J, with 13 bases between. Per the germline V gene, CDR1 is LNHDA and CDR2 is SQIVND (reference sequence). Here the CDR3 DNA reads TGTGCCACCAGGGTAAGGTCGAACACTGAAGCTTTCTTT. It is translated as CATRVRSNTEAFF.

The rearrangement links TRBV3-1 (or the pseudogene TRBV3-2) to TRBJ2-7; D perhaps matches TRBD1 (5 bases). Germline V lookup: CDR1 LGHDT, CDR2 YNNKEL (reference sequence). The CDR3 consists of 16 residues. The V and J ends lost 4 bases and 0 bases respectively, with 16 bases between them. Here the CDR3 reads CASSLMSGKSSYEQYF. CDR3 DNA: TGTGCCAGCAGCCTAATGTCAGGGAAGAGCTCCTACGAGCAGTACTTC.

The V and J genes are TRBV30 and TRBJ2-7; D might be TRBD1 (5 bases). The V gene lost 4 bases and the J gene lost 6 bases, with 16 bases spanning the gap. The germline gives CDR1 GTSNPN, CDR2 SVGIG (reference sequence). The CDR3 runs 13 residues. This CDR3 is CAWKGIGAGEQYF. The CDR3 region has the DNA TGTGCCTGGAAGGGGATAGGGGCTGGCGAGCAGTACTTC. The whole variable domain, remainder taken from reference TRBV30 and TRBJ2-7, is SQTIHQWPATLVQPVGSPLSLECTVEGTSNPNLYWYRQAAGRGLQLLFYSVGIGQISSEVPQNLSASRPQDRQFILSSKKLLLSDSGFYLCAWKGIGAGEQYFGPGTRLTVT.

The chain joins TRBV5-8 to TRBJ2-5; tentatively, D is TRBD1 (6 bases). This CDR3 has 14 residues. The V gene's germline CDR1 is SGHTS and CDR2 YDEGEE. V was pared by 1 base and J by 2 bases, with 9 bases between. As DNA, the CDR3 is TGTGCCAGCAGCTTGACAGGGCGACAAGAGACCCAGTACTTC. It is translated as CASSLTGRQETQYF.

Here the CDR3 DNA reads TGCAGCGTTCCTGAAGCTTTCTTT. This gives the protein CSVPEAFF. The chain employs TRBV29-1 and TRBJ1-1; D uncertain. CDR1 is SQVTM, CDR2 ANQGSEA, per germline. V was pared by 5 bases and J by 6 bases, with 1 base between. This CDR3 is 8 amino acids long.

This chain connects TRBV7-9 to TRBJ2-7; the D gene is possibly TRBD2 (6 bases). V was trimmed by 4 bases and J by 5 bases, leaving 12 bases between them. Germline V gives CDR1 SEHNR, CDR2 FQNEAQ (reference sequence). The CDR3 contains 13 residues. The CDR3 loop is CASSSPPGDEQYF. The DNA of the CDR3 is TGTGCCAGCAGCTCACCCCCGGGAGACGAGCAGTACTTC.

The chain carries TRBV3-1 (or the pseudogene TRBV3-2) and TRBJ2-4, with D unclear. Deletions cut 4 bases from V and 12 bases from J, with 16 bases between. Germline loops: CDR1 LGHDT, CDR2 YNNKEL (reference sequence). CDR3 length: 13 amino acids. CDR3 residues: CASSLALTANQYF. CDR3 nucleotides: TGTGCCAGCAGCCTCGCGTTAACGGCAAATCAGTACTTC.

This chain's CDR3 is CASGRASGYSTDTQYF. CDR3 DNA: TGTGCCAGCGGGAGGGCTAGCGGATATAGCACAGATACGCAGTATTTT. This chain links TRBV7-9 with TRBJ2-3, with TRBD2 identical over 7 bases. V lost 8 bases, J lost 0 bases, and 11 bases stayed unmatched. The CDR3 consists of 16 residues. Per the germline V gene, CDR1 is SEHNR and CDR2 is FQNEAQ (reference sequence).

This chain connects TRBV5-1 to TRBJ1-1, with a weak D call TRBD1 (5 bases). V was trimmed by 0 bases and J by 1 base, leaving 10 bases between them. The germline CDR1 and CDR2 sequences are SGHRS and YFSETQ. The CDR3 runs to 15 residues. The CDR3 region has the DNA TGCGCCAGCAGCTTGGCCTTCGGGGCGAACACTGAAGCTTTCTTT. Protein product: CASSLAFGANTEAFF.

This clone was observed a single time. The V gene is TRBV5-6, the J gene TRBJ2-5, with unresolved D. The CDR3 consists of 13 residues. CDR1 is SGHDT and CDR2 is YYEEEE in the germline V gene. The V end lost 4 bases, the J end lost 2 bases, and 9 bases lay between the germline ends. The CDR3 DNA is TGTGCCAGCAGCCCTCCGGTTCAAGAGACCCAGTACTTC. Translated: CASSPPVQETQYF.

The V call is TRBV11-2, the J call TRBJ1-2; D possibly corresponds to TRBD1 (5 bases). In germline, CDR1 is SGHAT, CDR2 FQNNGV. V lost 0 bases to trimming and J lost 8 bases, with 13 bases between them. The CDR3 length is 14 residues. The CDR3 spells CASSLDPGGSGYTF. The CDR3 region has the DNA TGTGCCAGCAGCTTAGATCCGGGGGGGTCCGGCTACACCTTC.

The chain joins TRBV12-3 or TRBV12-4 to TRBJ1-2; D gene unclear. There are 12 residues in the CDR3. V was shortened by 6 bases and J by 6 bases, with 11 bases between the two germline ends. CDR3 nucleotides: TGTGCCAGCAGGGGCCGGGTAAATGGCTACACCTTC. This translates into CASRGRVNGYTF.

The rearrangement links TRBV3-1 (or the pseudogene TRBV3-2) to TRBJ2-2, with D perhaps matching TRBD1 (5 bases). Per the germline V gene, CDR1 is LGHDT and CDR2 is YNNKEL (reference sequence). The CDR3 spans 14 residues. With 8 bases removed from V and 1 base from J, the gap between germline ends came to 11 bases. The CDR3 is CASGARGNTGELFF. In DNA form, the CDR3 reads TGTGCCAGCGGGGCTAGGGGGAACACCGGGGAGCTGTTTTTT.

The chain recombines TRBV27 with TRBJ1-5; 7 bases are a match to TRBD1. The germline V gene has CDR1 MNHEY and CDR2 SMNVEV (reference sequence). Trimming at V came to 0 bases and at J to 6 bases, leaving 5 bases not matched to a gene. The CDR3 is made up of 15 amino acids. The CDR3, as DNA: TGTGCCAGCAGTTTATCGAGACAGGGTAGTCAGCCCCAGCATTTT. It yields the protein CASSLSRQGSQPQHF.

This chain uses TRBV5-1 with TRBJ2-3; 11 nucleotides match TRBD2. The CDR3 totals 15 residues. Per the germline V gene, CDR1 is SGHRS and CDR2 is YFSETQ. V dropped 2 bases and J dropped 4; count of bases not matched to a gene: 3. Here the CDR3 reads CASSFSGGAPDTQYF. As DNA, the CDR3 is TGCGCCAGCAGCTTTAGCGGGGGGGCTCCAGATACGCAGTATTTT.

This clone was recorded once. The chain is built from TRBV19 and TRBJ1-2, with TRBD1 as a possible D gene (5 bases). The CDR3 has 14 amino acids. Looked up from germline, CDR1 is LNHDA and CDR2 is SQIVND (reference sequence). Deletions cut 3 bases from V and 3 bases from J, with 11 bases between. The CDR3 region has the DNA TGTGCCAGTAGTATTCAGGGTGCGGACTATGGCTACACCTTC. It is translated as CASSIQGADYGYTF.